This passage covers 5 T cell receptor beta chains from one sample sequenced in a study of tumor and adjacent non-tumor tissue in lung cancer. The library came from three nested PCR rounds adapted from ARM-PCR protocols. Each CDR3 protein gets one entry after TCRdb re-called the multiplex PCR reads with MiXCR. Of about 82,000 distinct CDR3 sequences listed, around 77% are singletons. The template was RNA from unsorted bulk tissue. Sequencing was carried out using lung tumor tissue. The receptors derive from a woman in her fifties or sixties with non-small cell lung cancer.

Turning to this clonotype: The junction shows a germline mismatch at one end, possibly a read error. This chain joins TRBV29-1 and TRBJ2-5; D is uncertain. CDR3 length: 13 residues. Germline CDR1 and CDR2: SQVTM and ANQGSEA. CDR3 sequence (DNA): TGCAGCGTTGTTCATAGGGAATCGGAGACCCAGTATTTC. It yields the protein CSVVHRESETQYF.

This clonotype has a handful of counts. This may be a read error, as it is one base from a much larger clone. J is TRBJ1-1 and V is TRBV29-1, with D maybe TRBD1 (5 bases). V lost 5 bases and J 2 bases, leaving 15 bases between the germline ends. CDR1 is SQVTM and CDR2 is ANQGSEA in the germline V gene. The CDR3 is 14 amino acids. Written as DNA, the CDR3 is TGCAGCGTTATACCTCCCGGGGGTAACACTGAAGCTTTCTTT. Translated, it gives CSVIPPGGNTEAFF.

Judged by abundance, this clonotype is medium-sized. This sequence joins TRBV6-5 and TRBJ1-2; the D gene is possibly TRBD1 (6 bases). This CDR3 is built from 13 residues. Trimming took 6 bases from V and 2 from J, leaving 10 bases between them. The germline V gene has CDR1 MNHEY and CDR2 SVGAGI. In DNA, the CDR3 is TGTGCCAGCAGGGCCGGGACAAACTATGGCTACACCTTC. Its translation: CASRAGTNYGYTF.

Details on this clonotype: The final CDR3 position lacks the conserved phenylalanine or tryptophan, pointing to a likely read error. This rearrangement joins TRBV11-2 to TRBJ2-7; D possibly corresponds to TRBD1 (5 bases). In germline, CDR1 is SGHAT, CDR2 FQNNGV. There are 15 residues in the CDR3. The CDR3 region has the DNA TGTGTCAGCAGCCGAATGCTGTACAGGACCTACGAGCAGTACCTC. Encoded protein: CVSSRMLYRTYEQYL.

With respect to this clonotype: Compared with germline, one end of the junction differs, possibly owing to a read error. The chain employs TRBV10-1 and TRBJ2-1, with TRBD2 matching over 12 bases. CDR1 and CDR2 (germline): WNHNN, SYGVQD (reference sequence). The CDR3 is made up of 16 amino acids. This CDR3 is CVSNESRLAGDDEQFF. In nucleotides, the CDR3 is TGCGTCAGCAATGAGTCCCGACTAGCGGGAGATGATGAGCAGTTCTTC.